Listed below are T cell receptor beta chains from one sample, sequenced in a study of blood T cell repertoires in COVID-19. Generated by immunoSEQ multiplex PCR, the TCRdb table keeps only in-frame clones and is missing some. The sample has 190,000 or so clones, around nine tenths seen once. Input material: peripheral blood. These receptors were obtained from a man between 60 and 75 years old who had recovered from COVID-19. Both conserved end residues are part of each CDR3. D genes are given only for firm matches. Clone size, where shown, is once, few, many, or a class for clones that have expanded.

d_gene	len	j_gene	v_gene	abundance	CDR3aa	CDR3nt
-	12	TRBJ2-1	TRBV2	once	CASSHRGQGWFF	TGTGCCAGCAGCCATCGGGGCCAGGGGTGGTTCTTC
TRBD1	15	TRBJ1-6	TRBV30	-	CAWIVGKTGRSPLHF	TGTGCCTGGATAGTTGGAAAGACAGGGCGTTCACCCCTCCACTTT
TRBD1	16	TRBJ1-2	TRBV27	-	CASSFGVGGRNYGYTF	TGTGCCAGCAGTTTCGGGGTAGGGGGCCGCAACTATGGCTACACCTTC
-	13	TRBJ1-2	TRBV3-1/TRBV3-2	-	CASSLDTNYGYTF	TGTGCCAGCAGCCTAGATACTAACTATGGCTACACCTTC
-	14	TRBJ1-6	TRBV20-1	-	CSASFNSYNSPLHF	TGCAGTGCTAGTTTCAACTCCTATAATTCACCCCTCCACTTT
-	15	TRBJ1-2	TRBV18	-	CASSQQGTPNYGYTF	TGTGCCAGCTCACAACAAGGGACACCCAACTATGGCTACACCTTC
-	14	TRBJ2-1	TRBV30	-	CAWSAGLLYNEQFF	TGTGCCTGGAGTGCTGGCCTCCTTTACAATGAGCAGTTCTTC
TRBD1	15	TRBJ1-2	TRBV6-5	-	CASSKRGQGNYGYTF	TGTGCCAGCAGCAAGCGGGGACAGGGAAACTATGGCTACACCTTC
-	13	TRBJ2-7	TRBV6-6	once	CASSRLRGGEQYF	TGTGCCAGCAGTCGACTTAGGGGCGGTGAGCAGTACTTC
TRBD2	15	TRBJ2-3	TRBV7-7	-	CASSRSGESTDTQYF	TGTGCCAGCAGCCGCAGCGGGGAGAGCACAGATACGCAGTATTTT
-	16	TRBJ2-4	TRBV7-9	-	CASSLETELAKNIQYF	TGTGCCAGCAGCTTAGAGACAGAGCTAGCCAAAAACATTCAGTACTTC
TRBD1	15	TRBJ1-2	TRBV25-1	-	CASSEYITGGRGYTF	TGTGCCAGCAGTGAATATATCACAGGGGGAAGAGGCTACACCTTC
-	17	TRBJ1-6	TRBV6-1	-	CASSVQGRWGNNSPLHF	TGTGCCAGCAGTGTGCAGGGGCGATGGGGGAATAATTCACCCCTCCACTTT
TRBD2	16	TRBJ2-5	TRBV7-2	-	CASSSRTSGGVETQYF	TGTGCCAGCAGCTCCCGGACTAGCGGGGGGGTAGAGACCCAGTACTTC
TRBD1	15	TRBJ1-5	TRBV6-1	-	CASSEEGQYNQPQHF	TGTGCCAGCAGTGAAGAGGGACAGTACAATCAGCCCCAGCATTTT
-	14	TRBJ2-3	TRBV13	-	CASSLRGTLDTQYF	TGTGCCAGCAGCTTACGGGGTACCTTGGATACGCAGTATTTT
TRBD1	14	TRBJ2-1	TRBV9	-	CASSVAGQGNEQFF	TGTGCCAGCAGCGTAGCTGGACAGGGGAATGAGCAGTTCTTC
TRBD1	16	TRBJ2-1	TRBV5-6	once	CASSLSHRGSYNEQFF	TGTGCCAGCAGCCTGTCCCACAGGGGATCCTACAATGAGCAGTTCTTC
-	13	TRBJ2-1	TRBV13	-	CASSLIGQNEQFF	TGTGCCAGCAGCTTGATCGGACAGAATGAGCAGTTCTTC
-	13	TRBJ1-2	TRBV12-3/TRBV12-4	-	CASSFETSYGYTF	TGTGCCAGCAGTTTTGAGACAAGCTATGGCTACACCTTC
TRBD2	15	TRBJ2-3	TRBV3-1/TRBV3-2	-	CASSQVLDSGRAQYF	TGTGCCAGCAGCCAAGTTCTGGATAGCGGGAGGGCGCAGTATTTT
-	14	TRBJ2-7	TRBV10-1	-	CASSESGGPYEQYF	TGCGCCAGCAGTGAGTCGGGGGGACCCTACGAGCAGTACTTC
-	16	TRBJ1-1	TRBV19	-	CASSMRRGAVNTEAFF	TGTGCCAGTAGTATGCGGCGCGGGGCCGTGAACACTGAAGCTTTCTTT
-	13	TRBJ1-2	TRBV19	once	CASRQGRLYGYTF	TGTGCCAGTAGACAGGGACGACTCTATGGCTACACCTTC
-	16	TRBJ1-1	TRBV28	-	CASSSGGAVVDTEAFF	TGTGCCAGCAGTTCGGGGGGCGCAGTAGTGGACACTGAAGCTTTCTTT
TRBD1	15	TRBJ2-5	TRBV5-1	-	CASSPGQGNGETQYF	TGCGCCAGCAGCCCGGGACAGGGAAACGGGGAGACCCAGTACTTC
-	16	TRBJ1-3	TRBV7-2	once	CASSNRDSNSGNTIYF	TGTGCCAGCAGCAACCGGGACTCCAACTCTGGAAACACCATATATTTT
TRBD1	15	TRBJ1-6	TRBV30	-	CAWAKRQGGNSPLHF	TGTGCCTGGGCCAAACGACAGGGGGGCAATTCACCCCTCCACTTT
TRBD1	13	TRBJ1-4	TRBV30	-	CACSGGPNEKLFF	TGTGCCTGTTCAGGGGGGCCTAATGAAAAACTGTTTTTT
TRBD1	13	TRBJ1-1	TRBV12-3/TRBV12-4	once	CASSRTGDSGAFF	TGTGCCAGCAGTCGGACAGGGGACTCCGGGGCTTTCTTT
-	15	TRBJ1-4	TRBV15	few	CATSRVKGAEEKLFF	TGTGCCACCAGCAGAGTAAAAGGGGCGGAAGAAAAACTGTTTTTT
-	15	TRBJ2-3	TRBV7-3	-	CASSLGSGSTDTQYF	TGTGCCAGCAGCTTAGGGTCAGGGTCCACAGATACGCAGTATTTT
-	13	TRBJ1-1	TRBV18	-	CASSPLSGTEAFF	TGTGCCAGCTCACCACTCTCCGGCACTGAAGCTTTCTTT
-	12	TRBJ1-2	TRBV23-1	-	CANGGLRLCYTF	TGCGCCAACGGGGGGCTCCGTCTATGCTACACCTTC
-	15	TRBJ1-5	TRBV5-1	once	CASSLVGAGNQPQHF	TGCGCCAGCAGCTTGGTAGGGGCTGGTAACCAGCCCCAGCATTTT
TRBD1	14	TRBJ1-1	TRBV7-9	once	CASSFRTGRAEAFF	TGTGCCAGCAGCTTCCGGACAGGGAGGGCTGAAGCTTTCTTT
TRBD2	15	TRBJ2-1	TRBV27	-	CASSRQPGLSNEQFF	TGTGCCAGCAGTAGACAACCGGGACTAAGCAATGAGCAGTTCTTC
TRBD1	14	TRBJ1-5	TRBV6-5	-	CASRDLTGIQPQHF	TGTGCCAGCAGAGACCTGACAGGGATTCAGCCCCAGCATTTT
-	15	TRBJ2-7	TRBV5-1	-	CASSTGQGFPYEQYF	TGCGCCAGCAGCACGGGGCAGGGGTTTCCCTACGAGCAGTACTTC
-	15	TRBJ2-7	TRBV18	-	CASSPEAGRSYEQYF	TGTGCCAGCTCACCGGAAGCGGGCCGCTCCTACGAGCAGTACTTC
TRBD1	17	TRBJ2-2	TRBV18	-	CASSSLQRDSNTGELFF	TGTGCCAGCTCATCCTTACAACGGGACAGTAACACCGGGGAGCTGTTTTTT
-	12	TRBJ2-7	TRBV5-1	-	CASSLQGAEQYF	TGCGCCAGCAGCTTACAGGGTGCCGAGCAGTACTTC
-	15	TRBJ1-2	TRBV9	once	CASSASARANYGYTF	TGTGCCAGCAGCGCCTCCGCCAGGGCTAACTATGGCTACACCTTC
-	15	TRBJ2-7	TRBV6-2/TRBV6-3	-	CASSYSGGFQREQYF	TGTGCCAGCAGTTACTCTGGGGGGTTTCAACGCGAGCAGTACTTC
TRBD2	16	TRBJ2-1	TRBV30	-	CAWSVAGRAAFDEQFF	TGTGCCTGGAGTGTAGCGGGGAGGGCCGCATTTGATGAGCAGTTCTTC
-	11	TRBJ1-3	TRBV5-3	-	CATSSGNTIYF	TGTGCCACCAGCTCTGGAAACACCATATATTTT
-	16	TRBJ1-5	TRBV21-1	few	CASSKGGAREDQPQHF	TGTGCCAGCAGCAAAGGGGGGGCGCGGGAGGATCAGCCCCAGCATTTT
-	14	TRBJ2-4	TRBV5-8	once	CASSLPGVGNIQYF	TGTGCCAGCAGCCTCCCGGGGGTGGGAAACATTCAGTACTTC
-	13	TRBJ1-3	TRBV30	-	CARSFGRGNTIYF	TGTGCCCGATCCTTCGGGAGGGGAAACACCATATATTTT
-	15	TRBJ2-1	TRBV9	many	CASSVVDRRDNEQFF	TGTGCCAGCAGCGTAGTCGATAGGAGGGACAATGAGCAGTTCTTC
TRBD1	13	TRBJ2-7	TRBV5-4	few	CASSIDRAREQYF	TGTGCCAGCAGCATTGACAGGGCTCGAGAGCAGTACTTC
-	13	TRBJ1-2	TRBV12-3/TRBV12-4	-	CASSLRGGYGYTF	TGTGCCAGCAGTCTCCGCGGGGGGTATGGCTACACCTTC
-	13	TRBJ1-1	TRBV10-3	-	CAISPRGYGEAFF	TGTGCCATCAGCCCCAGGGGTTATGGTGAAGCTTTCTTT
-	14	TRBJ2-5	TRBV7-3	-	CASSPDNNQETQYF	TGTGCCAGCAGCCCCGACAACAACCAAGAGACCCAGTACTTC
-	15	TRBJ1-1	TRBV5-4	-	CASTPLGSTDTEAFF	TGTGCCAGCACCCCCTTAGGGAGTACGGACACTGAAGCTTTCTTT
-	15	TRBJ1-2	TRBV7-2	-	CASSLTVTTNYGYTF	TGTGCCAGCAGCCTCACGGTAACTACTAACTATGGCTACACCTTC
TRBD2	17	TRBJ2-1	TRBV19	-	CASSTTLAGAKGNEQFF	TGTGCCAGTAGTACTACTCTAGCGGGAGCTAAGGGGAATGAGCAGTTCTTC
TRBD1	18	TRBJ2-2	TRBV5-1	-	CASSSVLGQGTNTGELFF	TGCGCCAGCAGTTCAGTACTGGGACAGGGGACGAACACCGGGGAGCTGTTTTTT
-	14	TRBJ2-5	TRBV28	-	CASVPGQFQETQYF	TGTGCCAGCGTTCCCGGACAGTTCCAAGAGACCCAGTACTTC
TRBD2	15	TRBJ2-1	TRBV18	few	CASSPPGLAYNEQFF	TGTGCCAGCTCACCACCGGGACTAGCATACAATGAGCAGTTCTTC